This TCR beta chain comes out of a study of T cell responses to AZD1222 COVID-19 vaccine. Study-level results: Donors skewed white British and female; clonal diversity was possibly underestimated.

Both about-4-week and about-12-week second-dose recipients were combined. The assay was immunoSEQ multiplex PCR, and TCRdb's table has in-frame clones only and misses some. Of about 120,000 clones in the sample, 85% to 95% were seen once. Germline V gene lookup returns CDR1 SGHRS and CDR2 YFSETQ. The V and J ends lost 4 bases and 1 base, in that order; junction bases with no gene match: 3. This CDR3 is built from 14 residues. A word on this clone: The antigen is undetermined.

The sequence was collected from an adult who received the AZD1222 COVID-19 vaccine. The V gene is TRBV5-1, the J gene TRBJ1-1, with 8 bases matching TRBD1. The sample was peripheral blood, taken 28 days after the second AZD1222 dose. Written as DNA, the CDR3 is TGCGCCAGCAGCACCGGGACAGGGAACACTGAAGCTTTCTTT. Amino acid sequence: CASSTGTGNTEAFF.